These T cell receptor beta chains were read from a single sample in a study of human T cells and chemical hapten exposure. Each CDR3 protein gets one entry after TCRdb re-called the RACE reads with MiXCR. This table has about 50,000 distinct CDR3 sequences, 4.3% appearing once. Material: whole blood. All receptors come from a female donor in good health. Some clones in this sample may be carry-over from other donors' samples. The CDR3 runs from the conserved cysteine through the conserved F or W. Clone sizes are given selectively: once, few, many, or a class where the clone is expanded.

size	length	V	J	CDR3
many	15	TRBV20-1	TRBJ1-6	CSARGGGNRNSPLHF
.	11	TRBV25-1	TRBJ2-3	CASSETDTQYF
many	14	TRBV12-3/TRBV12-4	TRBJ2-7	CASRRSLASHEQYF
many	15	TRBV10-3	TRBJ1-1	CAIRKTGLAGTEAFF
many	13	TRBV27	TRBJ2-5	CASSLGYQETQYF
many	15	TRBV5-6	TRBJ1-6	CASSPGQGAYSPLHF
.	13	TRBV4-3	TRBJ2-3	CASSQDFEDTQYF
many	13	TRBV18	TRBJ1-1	CASSQKEDTEAFF
many	14	TRBV7-2	TRBJ1-5	CASSLGLGNQPQHF
many	15	TRBV19	TRBJ1-2	CASSSATQGTYGYTF
many	16	TRBV5-6	TRBJ1-5	CASSLSYGRRNQPQHF
many	15	TRBV18	TRBJ1-1	CASSPRDRANTEAFF
few	13	TRBV12-3/TRBV12-4	TRBJ2-7	CASSSRNPYEQYF
many	15	TRBV7-2	TRBJ1-1	CASRMTGARNTEAFF
many	15	TRBV7-2	TRBJ1-2	CASSLAGTGGHGYTF
many	13	TRBV12-3/TRBV12-4	TRBJ2-7	CASSPDPSSVQYF
many	11	TRBV29-1	TRBJ1-1	CSARWGTEAFF
many	15	TRBV28	TRBJ2-7	CASRTGGDSDYEQYF
few	14	TRBV29-1	TRBJ1-2	CSATRVQGHDGYTF
.	14	TRBV19	TRBJ1-2	CASSIGPGNYGYTF
many	17	TRBV7-9	TRBJ2-3	CASSLAVDRPYSDTQYF
many	15	TRBV2	TRBJ2-4	CASSREALAKNIQYF
many	14	TRBV18	TRBJ2-3	CASSPGTPADTQYF
.	19	TRBV18	TRBJ2-7	CASSPRPSGQGSQTYEQYF
many	16	TRBV29-1	TRBJ1-1	CSFGGGQADVNTEAFF
many	16	TRBV6-2/TRBV6-3	TRBJ1-5	CASRLTGTAINQPQHF
.	15	TRBV11-2	TRBJ1-4	CASSPISGKREKLFF
many	12	TRBV7-6	TRBJ2-2	CASSLRTGELFF
many	14	TRBV5-6	TRBJ1-1	CASSLGRGNTEAFF
many	13	TRBV29-1	TRBJ2-7	CSASVTGRYEQYF
few	12	TRBV3-1	TRBJ1-1	CASSQGGGEAFF
.	15	TRBV20-1	TRBJ2-7	CSALGGQGDSYEQYF
many	17	TRBV5-5	TRBJ2-3	CASSLGGSWGATDTQYF
.	15	TRBV19	TRBJ1-3	CASSIALLSGNTIYF
many	14	TRBV6-1	TRBJ2-4	CASSVALAKNIQYF
many	16	TRBV12-3/TRBV12-4	TRBJ2-4	CASSPRRGGGENIQYF
few	14	TRBV18	TRBJ2-7	CASSPGVNRYEQYF